Listed here is a single T cell receptor (beta chain). Its target is unknown. The data belong to a study of cytomegalovirus exposure and HLA in healthy donors. Regarding the study as a whole: Earlier analysis yielded a pattern in which most TCR beta V segments were productive about 87% or about 30% of the time. Serostatus for CMV was the only available immune exposure information. Sequencing likely generated an artifact that appeared as a cluster of highly shared sequence variants.

The PCR employed 60 Vbeta primers together with 13 Jbeta primers. Libraries were prepared by immunoSEQ multiplex PCR; TCRdb keeps only in-frame clonotypes and omits some of them. Among 150,000 to 200,000 clones, 80% to 90% were seen once, and the ten largest hold under 2.5%. This CDR3 region has 15 residues. Germline lookup yields CDR1 SGHAT and CDR2 FQNNGV. With 1 base removed from V and 4 bases from J, the gap between germline ends came to 13 bases. This TCR came from a woman between 18 and 29 years old in good health and CMV-seronegative. The V gene is TRBV11-2, the J gene TRBJ1-1; a weak D match, TRBD1 (6 bases). What was sequenced was PBMCs. In DNA form, the CDR3 reads TGTGCCAGCAGCTTAGTTCAGGGGCTGGGCACTGAAGCTTTCTTT. Protein product: CASSLVQGLGTEAFF.